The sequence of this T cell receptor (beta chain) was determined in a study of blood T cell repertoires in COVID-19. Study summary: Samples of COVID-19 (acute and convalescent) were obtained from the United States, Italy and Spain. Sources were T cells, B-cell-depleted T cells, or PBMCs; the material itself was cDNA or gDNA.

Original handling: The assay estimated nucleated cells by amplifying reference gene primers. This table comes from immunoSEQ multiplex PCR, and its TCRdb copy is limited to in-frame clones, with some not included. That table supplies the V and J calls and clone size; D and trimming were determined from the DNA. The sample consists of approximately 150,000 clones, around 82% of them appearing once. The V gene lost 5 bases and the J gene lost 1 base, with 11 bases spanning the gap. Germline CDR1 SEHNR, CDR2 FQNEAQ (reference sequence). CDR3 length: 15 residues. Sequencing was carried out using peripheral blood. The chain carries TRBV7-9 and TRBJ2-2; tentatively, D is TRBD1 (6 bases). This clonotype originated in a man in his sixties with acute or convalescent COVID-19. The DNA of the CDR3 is TGTGCCAGCAGCCCCAGGACAGTGAACACCGGGGAGCTGTTTTTT. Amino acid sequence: CASSPRTVNTGELFF. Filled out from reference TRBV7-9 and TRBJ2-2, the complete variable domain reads DTGVSQNPRHKITKRGQNVTFRCDPISEHNRLYWYRQTLGQGPEFLTYFQNEAQLEKSRLLSDRFSAERPKGSFSTLEIQRTEQGDSAMYLCASSPRTVNTGELFFGEGSRLTVL.